This T cell receptor (beta chain) was profiled in a study of blood T cell repertoires in COVID-19. Across the study: COVID-19 samples collected from the United States, Italy and Spain covered acute and convalescent phases. PBMCs, B-cell-depleted T cells, or T cells were the source of the cDNA or gDNA that made up the material.

Original methodology: Estimated nucleated cell counts came from reference gene primer amplification. Clones were read by immunoSEQ multiplex PCR, and TCRdb kept only the in-frame ones, dropping some. D and trimming were read from the DNA, whereas the V and J calls and clone size are those reported in that table. The data show some 22,000 clones, 88% seen once. Sequenced: peripheral blood. This receptor was taken from a man aged 65 to 79 in a cohort sampled during active COVID-19.

CDR3 bases: TGTGCCAGCAGCACAGGGTTTGGCTACACCTTC. Protein: CASSTGFGYTF. The V call is TRBV28, the J call TRBJ1-2, with a tentative D call TRBD1 (6 bases). Looked up from germline, CDR1 is MDHEN and CDR2 is SYDVKM. Trimming pared 6 bases from V and 7 bases from J, leaving 9 bases between. This CDR3 comprises 11 residues.